This T cell receptor (beta chain) was sequenced during a study of a mutant IDH1 vaccine in newly diagnosed glioma. The wider study: Earlier therapy was either radiotherapy, temozolomide, or both, and most got both.

The V and J ends lost 2 bases and 0 bases respectively, with 7 bases between them. The CDR3 has 13 residues. The germline V gene has CDR1 SQVTM and CDR2 ANQGSEA. The repertoire was sequenced with immunoSEQ multiplex PCR; TCRdb's copy has only in-frame clones and lacks some. Of roughly 19,000 clones detected, about four fifths appear once; the ten largest clones hold about 13%. The time point here: week 23, last vaccination. Alongside topical imiquimod, each dose of vaccine comprised 300 ug of mutant IDH1 20-mer peptide. Remarks on this clone: Antigen: not known.

The chain links TRBV29-1 to TRBJ1-1; tentative D call: TRBD1 (5 bases). This sample comprised PBMCs, obtained from a glioma patient whose treatment included an IDH1 peptide vaccine. This TCR derives from a man aged 25 to 40 with glioma. The CDR3 loop reads CSVERGVNTEAFF. The CDR3 bases are TGCAGCGTTGAACGGGGGGTGAACACTGAAGCTTTCTTT.